Sequencing of this T cell receptor (beta chain) was carried out in a study of T cell responses to AZD1222 COVID-19 vaccine. Data came from immunoSEQ multiplex PCR; TCRdb stores just in-frame clones and leaves some out. The data hold 160,000 or so clones, with approximately 94% observed a single time. Trimming took off 0 bases at V and 2 bases at J, with 9 bases between the two ends. In germline, CDR1 is SGHRS, CDR2 YFSETQ. The CDR3 sequence is 14 residues long. This clone was observed a handful of times. As yet, its antigen is unknown. Analysis merged second doses at about 4 or about 12 weeks. Study-wide results and caveats: Seropositive status at baseline applied to only 6 or 7 AZD1222 recipients. Researchers took repertoire samples only after the peak T cell response had come.

The sequencing here drew on peripheral blood, taken 28 days after the second AZD1222 dose. The chain links TRBV5-1 to TRBJ2-7; maybe TRBD1 (6 bases). The receptor's source is an adult who received the AZD1222 COVID-19 vaccine. This CDR3 reads CASSLVQGTYEQYF. CDR3 in DNA: TGCGCCAGCAGCTTGGTGCAGGGGACCTACGAGCAGTACTTC.